These T cell receptor beta chains were read from a single sample in a study of CD8+CD57+ T cells in acquired aplastic anemia. TCRdb reanalysed the reads using MiXCR and keeps one entry per CDR3 protein. The sample lists under 200,000 distinct CDR3 sequences; roughly 48% were seen once. Sequencing was performed on sorted CD4+, CD8+, or CD8+CD57+ T cells (not recorded which) from PBMCs. The receptors here all came from a human donor with aplastic anemia. Both conserved end residues are part of each CDR3. Fields, in order: D gene, J gene, clone size, V gene, CDR3 DNA, CDR3 protein. The D gene is left open where the match is weak. Only some rows state a clone size, as once, few, many or a class for expanded clones.

. TRBJ1-5 . TRBV24-1 TGTGCCACCAGTGATAAAAGGGTAAGGGGCAATCAGCCCCAGCATTTT CATSDKRVRGNQPQHF
. TRBJ1-1 many TRBV12-3/TRBV12-4 TGTGCCAGCTCCGGGGGGTCTACTGAAGCTTTCTTT CASSGGSTEAFF
. TRBJ1-1 . TRBV9 TGTGCCAGCAGTGCACTTCCGACGGGGAACACTGAAGCTTTCTTT CASSALPTGNTEAFF
. TRBJ1-2 . TRBV2 TGTGCCAGCAGTGAAGCGCGGGTGAACTATGGCTACACCTTC CASSEARVNYGYTF
TRBD1 TRBJ1-2 . TRBV2 TGTGCCAGCAAGCTCAGACAGGGGGCGGCTGGCTACACCTTC CASKLRQGAAGYTF
. TRBJ1-1 few TRBV12-3/TRBV12-4 TGTGCCAGCAGTTTCTTCTTAGGGGGGACGGGGAACACTGAAGCTTTCTTT CASSFFLGGTGNTEAFF
TRBD1 TRBJ1-1 few TRBV2 TGTGCCAGCAGTGAGGACAGGGCTAACACTGAAGCTTTCTTT CASSEDRANTEAFF
TRBD2 TRBJ2-3 . TRBV29-1 TGCGGCGTTGCCGGACTAGCGGGAGGGTTCACAGATACGCAGTATTTT CGVAGLAGGFTDTQYF
TRBD2 TRBJ2-5 few TRBV7-2 TGTGCCAGCAGCTCCGGGACTAGCGACGGGACCCAGTACTTC CASSSGTSDGTQYF
TRBD1 TRBJ1-1 few TRBV2 TGTGCCAGCAGTACGCCGGGACAGGGGTCGGACACTGAAGCTTTCTTT CASSTPGQGSDTEAFF
TRBD1 TRBJ1-1 many TRBV15 TGTGCCACCAGCAGAGATGGGGACAGATTAAGGGGAGCTTTCTTT CATSRDGDRLRGAFF
TRBD1 TRBJ2-7 . TRBV11-1 TGTGCCAGTAGTAATCTCGTCGGGACAGGGCTCCACGAGCAGTACTTC CASSNLVGTGLHEQYF